This T cell receptor (beta chain) appears in the sequencing data of a study of blood T cell repertoires in COVID-19. Assay used: immunoSEQ multiplex PCR; TCRdb lists only in-frame clones, some missing. The data show under 350,000 clones, approximately 86% seen once. This CDR3 has 12 amino acids. CDR1 and CDR2 (germline): SGHRS, YFSETQ. V lost 2 bases to trimming and J lost 4 bases, with 7 bases between them. This clone was seen at least ten times. Sequenced input: peripheral blood. The source is an older man with acute or convalescent COVID-19. V is TRBV5-1 and J is TRBJ2-7, with TRBD1 as a possible D gene (5 bases). The CDR3: CASSLGAYEQYF. The CDR3 DNA follows: TGCGCCAGCAGCTTAGGGGCATACGAGCAGTACTTC.